These 20 T cell receptor beta chains were all obtained from the same sample, sequenced in a study of cytomegalovirus exposure and HLA in healthy donors. Measured with immunoSEQ multiplex PCR; TCRdb has only the in-frame clones, and not every one. The sample has about 160,000 clones; under 95% are singletons. Material for sequencing was PBMCs. The receptors stem from a woman younger than 30 in good health and CMV-seropositive.

The chain recombines TRBV28 with TRBJ2-3; D unclear. CDR1 is MDHEN, CDR2 SYDVKM, per germline. Trimming took off 5 bases at V and 2 bases at J, with 14 bases between the two ends. This CDR3 contains 15 residues. The CDR3 DNA reads as TGTGCCAGCAGTCTCGACTCGAGACTCACAGATACGCAGTATTTT. Encoded protein: CASSLDSRLTDTQYF.

The chain combines TRBV27 with TRBJ1-1; D uncertain. This CDR3 is 14 amino acids long. Germline CDR1 reads MNHEY; CDR2 reads SMNVEV (reference sequence). Trimming removed 2 bases from V and 3 bases from J, with 10 bases in between. This CDR3 reads CASSLGGQYTEAFF. The CDR3 bases are TGTGCCAGCAGTTTAGGAGGCCAATACACTGAAGCTTTCTTT.

The table lists this clone with a count of one. The rearrangement links TRBV9 to TRBJ2-6; D ambiguous. Germline lookup yields CDR1 SGDLS and CDR2 YYNGEE. The germline V and J ends were trimmed by 0 bases and 0 bases, with 16 bases remaining between them. CDR3 length equals 19 residues. The DNA of the CDR3 is TGTGCCAGCAGCGTAGATACTCTTCTAGAGAGCTCTGGGGCCAACGTCCTGACTTTC. Protein product: CASSVDTLLESSGANVLTF.

The chain has TRBV6-6 and TRBJ2-3; 8 nucleotides line up with TRBD2. The V gene's germline CDR1 is MNHNY and CDR2 SVGAGI (reference sequence). CDR3 length: 15 residues. With 6 bases clipped from V and 0 bases from J, the junction kept 5 bases outside the gene matches. CDR3 coding DNA: TGTGCCAGCAGCGACGGACTAGCTAGCACAGATACGCAGTATTTT. It translates to CASSDGLASTDTQYF.

The chain links TRBV9 to TRBJ2-1; TRBD2 is a possible D gene (5 bases). Deletions cut 0 bases from V and 7 bases from J, with 5 bases between. CDR3 size: 12 residues. The germline V gene has CDR1 SGDLS and CDR2 YYNGEE. This chain's CDR3 is CASSVGENEQFF. The CDR3 DNA reads as TGTGCCAGCAGCGTAGGGGAGAATGAGCAGTTCTTC.

The chain combines TRBV11-2 with TRBJ1-2; the match to TRBD1 covers 8 bases. V lost 6 bases and J lost 3; bases outside the gene matches: 9. The CDR3 totals 15 residues. Germline V gene lookup returns CDR1 SGHAT and CDR2 FQNNGV. CDR3: CASRRDQGAYYGYTF. The DNA of the CDR3 is TGTGCCAGCAGAAGAGATCAGGGGGCTTACTATGGCTACACCTTC.

Here the CDR3 DNA reads TGTGCCAGCAGCTACCCAGGGGCCGAGACCCAGTACTTC. Protein sequence: CASSYPGAETQYF. V usage is TRBV7-2 and J usage is TRBJ2-5, with D perhaps matching TRBD1 (6 bases). CDR1 SGHTA and CDR2 FQGNSA come from the germline V gene. V was trimmed by 4 bases and J by 5 bases, leaving 11 bases between them. The CDR3 has 13 amino acids. Based on the CDR3 plus reference TRBV7-2 and TRBJ2-5, the full variable domain is GAGVSQSPSNKVTEKGKDVELRCDPISGHTALYWYRQSLGQGLEFLIYFQGNSAPDKSGLPSDRFSAERTGGSVSTLTIQRTQQEDSAVYLCASSYPGAETQYFGPGTRLLVL.

V is TRBV5-1 and J is TRBJ2-6; 10 bases agree with TRBD1. V shed 0 bases, J shed 12 bases, and the junction held 6 bases outside the gene matches. Germline V gene data show CDR1 as SGHRS and CDR2 as YFSETQ. The CDR3 runs 15 residues. The CDR3 nucleotides read TGCGCCAGCAGCTTGGCCTCCGGGACAGGGGCCGTCCTGACTTTC. This sequence encodes CASSLASGTGAVLTF.

In this sample, this clone turned up once. Here the CDR3 DNA reads TGTGCCAGCAGCTTTCTGCAGGGGGTCCACGAGCAGTACTTC. Its translation: CASSFLQGVHEQYF. This sequence joins TRBV2 and TRBJ2-7, with 7 bases matching TRBD1. Trimming at V came to 6 bases and at J to 5 bases, leaving 10 bases not matched to a gene. The germline CDR1 and CDR2 sequences are SNHLY and FYNNEI. The CDR3 extends over 14 amino acids.

V gene TRBV7-2 combines with J gene TRBJ2-5, with 9 bases fitting TRBD2. The V and J ends lost 1 base and 2 bases, in that order; junction bases with no gene match: 8. Germline assignment: CDR1 SGHTA and CDR2 FQGNSA. This CDR3 region has 17 residues. Here the CDR3 DNA reads TGTGCCAGCAGCTTAGGAGTCGGCGGGAGGGATCAAGAGACCCAGTACTTC. Translated: CASSLGVGGRDQETQYF.

This chain joins TRBV19 and TRBJ2-2; 7 nucleotides line up with TRBD1. V lost 8 bases and J lost 1; bases outside the gene matches: 7. CDR3 length equals 15 residues. Germline V lookup: CDR1 LNHDA, CDR2 SQIVND (reference sequence). The CDR3 loop is CASDTGDLNTGELFF. CDR3 coding DNA: TGTGCCAGTGACACAGGGGATTTGAACACCGGGGAGCTGTTTTTT.

The rearrangement uses TRBV27 and TRBJ1-6; a possible D gene is TRBD1 (6 bases). The V end lost 6 bases, the J end lost 7 bases, and 10 bases lay between the germline ends. Germline CDR1 MNHEY, CDR2 SMNVEV (reference sequence). The CDR3 spans 13 residues. The CDR3 reads CASRQGRNSPLHF. In nucleotides, the CDR3 is TGTGCCAGCAGACAGGGTCGGAATTCACCCCTCCACTTT.

This CDR3 reads CASRDSGRRTGELFF. CDR3 nucleotide sequence: TGTGCCAGCAGGGATAGCGGGAGAAGAACCGGGGAGCTGTTTTTT. This rearrangement joins TRBV2 to TRBJ2-2; 9 nucleotides line up with TRBD2. Germline CDR1 SNHLY, CDR2 FYNNEI. This CDR3 region has 15 residues. Unmatched junction bases numbered 7, after V lost 6 bases and J lost 5 bases.

This clone was recorded only once. The chain links TRBV5-8 to TRBJ1-2, with unresolved D. V dropped 3 bases and J dropped 5 bases, with 11 bases sitting between them. The CDR3 runs to 13 residues. The germline V gene has CDR1 SGHTS and CDR2 YDEGEE. CDR3 amino acids: CASSSGNRYGYTF. The CDR3 DNA reads TGTGCCAGCAGCTCCGGGAACCGATATGGCTACACCTTC.

The gene calls are TRBV4-1 and TRBJ1-5, with D possibly matching TRBD1 (6 bases). V shed 1 base and J shed 4 bases, with 11 bases lying between them. Germline-derived CDR1 and CDR2 are MGHRA and YSYEKL. The CDR3 totals 15 residues. The DNA of the CDR3 is TGCGCCAGCAGCCAAGGGACAGCCCTTAATCAGCCCCAGCATTTT. Its translation is CASSQGTALNQPQHF.

Comments on this clone: One end of the junction is discordant with germline, which a read error may explain. This rearrangement joins TRBV13 to TRBJ2-7; D might be TRBD2 (7 bases). CDR3 size: 15 residues. The germline V gene has CDR1 PRHDT and CDR2 FYEKMQ (reference sequence). CDR3 sequence (DNA): TGTGCCCGCAGCACCGGGGAGGGGGGGACCTACGAGCAGTACTTC. Translating gives CARSTGEGGTYEQYF.

This chain connects TRBV2 to TRBJ1-1, with 7 bases that match TRBD1. Germline values: CDR1 SNHLY, CDR2 FYNNEI. The CDR3 covers 14 residues. V gave up 4 bases and J gave up 1 base; unmatched junction bases: 3. The CDR3: CASSGQGGNTEAFF. The CDR3 DNA sequence: TGTGCCAGCAGTGGTCAGGGGGGGAACACTGAAGCTTTCTTT.

The chain has TRBV5-4 and TRBJ2-5, with 7 bases identical to TRBD1. From germline, CDR1 is SGHNT and CDR2 YYREEE (reference sequence). This CDR3 region has 14 residues. Losses at the gene ends were 0 bases for V and 2 bases for J; bases not matched to a gene: 1. This chain's CDR3 is CASSLAGQQETQYF. CDR3 nucleotide sequence: TGTGCCAGCAGCTTGGCGGGACAGCAAGAGACCCAGTACTTC.

This chain joins TRBV6-5 and TRBJ1-1; D gene unclear. Deletions cut 6 bases from V and 0 bases from J, with 8 bases between. The length of the CDR3 is 13 residues. CDR1 is MNHEY, CDR2 SVGAGI, per germline. CDR3 sequence (DNA): TGTGCCAGCAGCCAACAACTGAACACTGAAGCTTTCTTT. Amino acid sequence: CASSQQLNTEAFF.

Turning to this clone: Additional DNA sequences in this sample encode the identical CDR3. The chain links TRBV5-1 to TRBJ2-3, with TRBD2 identical over 14 bases. With V trimmed by 3 bases and J by 0 bases, 3 bases remained unmatched. Germline values: CDR1 SGHRS, CDR2 YFSETQ. This CDR3 region has 17 residues. CDR3 sequence (DNA): TGCGCCAGCAGCTCGACTAGCGGGGGGGCTAGCACAGATACGCAGTATTTT. Amino acids: CASSSTSGGASTDTQYF.